These 20 T cell receptor beta chains share one sample of origin, sequenced in a study of blood T cell repertoires in COVID-19. Sequenced by immunoSEQ multiplex PCR; TCRdb stores in-frame clones only, minus some. The table records about 130,000 clones, 80% to 90% of them present only once. Material for sequencing was peripheral blood. The receptors originated from a human donor in a cohort sampled during active COVID-19.

This clone appeared a single time. The rearrangement uses TRBV6-5 and TRBJ1-1; unclear D gene. CDR3 length: 13 residues. Germline V gives CDR1 MNHEY, CDR2 SVGAGI. V lost 7 bases to trimming and J lost 8 bases, with 17 bases between them. Written as DNA, the CDR3 is TGTGCCAGCAAAGAACCGAGGAACCCCGAAGCTTTCTTT. Translating it yields CASKEPRNPEAFF.

The rearrangement links TRBV10-1 to TRBJ1-1; unclear D gene. Trimming removed 4 bases from V and 3 bases from J, with 9 bases in between. From germline, CDR1 is WNHNN and CDR2 SYGVQD (reference sequence). This CDR3 is 13 amino acids long. The CDR3, as DNA: TGCGCCAGCAGTGTCGGGAGGGACACTGAAGCTTTCTTT. Translating gives CASSVGRDTEAFF.

The V gene is TRBV30, the J gene TRBJ2-5; 8 bases agree with TRBD2. Trimming took 6 bases from V and 5 from J; bases not matched to a gene: 11. Germline V CDR1 and CDR2: GTSNPN, SVGIG (reference sequence). The CDR3 is made up of 14 amino acids. CDR3 in amino acids: CACSSAGGAETQYF. The CDR3 nucleotides are TGTGCCTGTTCGTCGGCGGGGGGTGCGGAGACCCAGTACTTC.

This clone was seen only once. V and J are TRBV7-2 and TRBJ2-7; TRBD1 is a possible D gene (6 bases). Germline-derived CDR1 and CDR2 are SGHTA and FQGNSA. Trimming stripped 5 bases from V and 5 bases from J, with 19 bases between. The CDR3 spans 15 residues. CDR3 nucleotides: TGTGCCAGCAGCCCCTCCCGGGGACAAGCTCACGAGCAGTACTTC. Its translation is CASSPSRGQAHEQYF.

The J gene is TRBJ1-5, the V gene TRBV6-2 or TRBV6-3; D unclear. CDR3 length equals 17 residues. The germline gives CDR1 MNHEY, CDR2 SVGEGT. Trimming shortened V by 0 bases and J by 0 bases, and 12 bases separated the two germline ends. This CDR3 reads CASSYSAWQISNQPQHF. Here the CDR3 DNA reads TGTGCCAGCAGTTACTCAGCGTGGCAGATTAGCAATCAGCCCCAGCATTTT.

The J gene is TRBJ1-2, the V gene TRBV7-9; D is unresolved. Germline lookup yields CDR1 SEHNR and CDR2 FQNEAQ (reference sequence). The CDR3 totals 14 residues. Trimming removed 3 bases at V and 4 bases at J, with 12 bases between. Written as DNA, the CDR3 is TGTGCCAGCAGCTTTCGGACTGAGGTCTATGGCTACACCTTC. This gives the protein CASSFRTEVYGYTF.

This chain links TRBV9 with TRBJ2-3; TRBD1 is a possible D gene (5 bases). In germline, CDR1 is SGDLS, CDR2 YYNGEE. The V end lost 3 bases, the J end lost 12 bases, and 14 bases lay between the germline ends. The CDR3 sequence is 12 residues long. The chain's CDR3 is CASSAGQASQYF. The CDR3 nucleotides read TGTGCCAGCAGCGCAGGGCAGGCCTCTCAGTATTTT.

The chain has TRBV12-5 and TRBJ2-2; D not resolved. This CDR3 contains 16 residues. Germline CDR1 LGHNT, CDR2 FRNRAP. Between the trimmed V and J ends, which lost 4 bases and 1 base, there was a span of 13 bases. The CDR3 spells CASGSTLLGNTGELFF. The CDR3 nucleotides read TGTGCTAGTGGTTCCACCCTACTTGGGAACACCGGGGAGCTGTTTTTT.

The chain carries TRBV7-9 and TRBJ2-7; a possible D gene is TRBD2 (6 bases). The V end was cut by 5 bases, the J end by 2 bases, with 16 bases between. CDR1 is SEHNR and CDR2 is FQNEAQ in the germline V gene (reference sequence). There are 15 residues in the CDR3. The CDR3 nucleotides read TGTGCCAGCAGCCCTGGGCGGGGTCCGACCTACGAGCAGTACTTC. This codes for CASSPGRGPTYEQYF.

The CDR3 DNA reads as TGTGCCAGTAGTATCCTCAGGGACAATGAGCAGTTCTTC. Residues: CASSILRDNEQFF. The V and J genes are TRBV19 and TRBJ2-1; possible D gene TRBD1, 5 bases. Per germline, CDR1 LNHDA and CDR2 SQIVND (reference sequence). V lost 3 bases and J lost 5, with 8 bases in between. The CDR3 loop spans 13 amino acids.

The table lists this clone with a count of one. The chain links TRBV4-1 to TRBJ2-3, with 7 bases matching TRBD2. With 3 bases clipped from V and 9 bases from J, the junction kept 15 bases outside the gene matches. Germline values: CDR1 MGHRA, CDR2 YSYEKL. The CDR3 totals 16 residues. CDR3 bases: TGCGCCAGCAGCCATGGAGACAGCGTGGGAGGGAGAACGCAGTATTTT. Translation gives CASSHGDSVGGRTQYF.

This clone was seen once. The chain has TRBV29-1 and TRBJ2-7; 8 bases are a match to TRBD1. Germline-derived CDR1 and CDR2 are SQVTM and ANQGSEA. This CDR3 is 13 amino acids long. J gave up 2 bases and V 7 bases, and 7 bases lay outside the gene matches. CDR3 region: CSAAPGQAYEQYF. DNA of the CDR3: TGCAGCGCCGCCCCGGGACAGGCCTACGAGCAGTACTTC.

The CDR3 DNA reads as TGTGCCAGCAGCCAAGAGGGGAGCGGGGGTCAGTTCTTC. This translates into CASSQEGSGGQFF. This chain uses TRBV3-1 (or the pseudogene TRBV3-2) with TRBJ2-1; 8 positions agree with TRBD2. The CDR3 spans 13 residues. Germline values: CDR1 LGHDT, CDR2 YNNKEL (reference sequence). Trimming at V came to 0 bases and at J to 13 bases, leaving 5 bases not matched to a gene.

This chain joins TRBV5-4 and TRBJ2-7, with D uncertain. The CDR3 sequence is 14 residues long. Germline assignment: CDR1 SGHNT and CDR2 YYREEE (reference sequence). Trimming removed 4 bases at V and 0 bases at J, with 11 bases between. CDR3 amino acids: CASSKEPLSYEQYF. The CDR3 nucleotides are TGTGCCAGCAGCAAGGAGCCACTCTCCTACGAGCAGTACTTC.

The V and J genes are TRBV5-1 and TRBJ1-2; 10 bases fit TRBD1. Germline V lookup: CDR1 SGHRS, CDR2 YFSETQ. The V and J ends lost 1 base and 6 bases, in that order; junction bases with no gene match: 3. The CDR3 totals 14 residues. The CDR3, as DNA: TGCGCCAGCAGCTTGTCGACAGGGGGCGATGGCTACACCTTC. Protein: CASSLSTGGDGYTF.

This clone has just one count. The gene calls are TRBV10-1 and TRBJ2-7; D might be TRBD2 (6 bases). This CDR3 is built from 14 residues. Trimming left V 4 bases short and J 5 bases short, with 15 bases between. Germline V gives CDR1 WNHNN, CDR2 SYGVQD (reference sequence). CDR3 sequence reads: CASSGDSGPNEQYF. CDR3 DNA sequence: TGCGCCAGCAGTGGGGACTCCGGGCCCAACGAGCAGTACTTC.

V gene TRBV12-3 or TRBV12-4 combines with J gene TRBJ2-6; D not resolved. V lost 3 bases and J 3 bases, leaving 3 bases between the germline ends. The CDR3 has 13 amino acids. The DNA for the CDR3 is TGTGCCAGCAGTTTTTATGGGGCCAACGTCCTGACTTTC. It translates to CASSFYGANVLTF.

The chain joins TRBV5-4 to TRBJ2-6; D unresolved. Germline CDR1 reads SGHNT; CDR2 reads YYREEE (reference sequence). The V and J ends lost 2 bases and 0 bases respectively, with 6 bases between them. The CDR3 runs to 15 residues. Here the CDR3 reads CASSFGSSGANVLTF. The CDR3 coding sequence is TGTGCCAGCAGCTTCGGTAGCTCTGGGGCCAACGTCCTGACTTTC.

V usage is TRBV4-2 and J usage is TRBJ2-5, with TRBD2 matching 12 bases. The CDR3 totals 17 residues. Germline V gene sequence: CDR1 LGHNA, CDR2 YNFKEQ. Unmatched junction bases numbered 6, after V lost 0 bases and J lost 4 bases. The CDR3 DNA reads TGTGCCAGCAGCCAAGATTTTACTAGCGGGGGGCCAGAGACCCAGTACTTC. Residues: CASSQDFTSGGPETQYF.

This sequence joins TRBV2 and TRBJ2-2; tentative D call: TRBD1 (6 bases). CDR1 is SNHLY, CDR2 FYNNEI, per germline. V lost 4 bases, J lost 1 base, and 19 bases lay in between. This CDR3 contains 18 residues. The CDR3 nucleotides read TGTGCCAGCAGTGTTTCCGTGGACAGACCTGTGAACACCGGGGAGCTGTTTTTT. Translated, it gives CASSVSVDRPVNTGELFF. The full variable domain, rest sourced from reference TRBV2 and TRBJ2-2, is EPEVTQTPSHQVTQMGQEVILRCVPISNHLYFYWYRQILGQKVEFLVSFYNNEISEKSEIFDDQFSVERPDGSNFTLKIRSTKLEDSAMYFCASSVSVDRPVNTGELFFGEGSRLTVL.